One and the same sample provided the 31 T cell receptor beta chains below, sequenced in a study of cytomegalovirus exposure and HLA in healthy donors (dated by TCRdb to between 2016 and 2019). The library relied on the immunoSEQ multiplex PCR assay. For the multiplex PCR, a mixture combining 60 forward primers for TCR Vbeta segments and 13 reverse primers for TCR Jbeta segments was used. This immuneACCESS table, as held by TCRdb, lists in-frame sequences with V and J called but not all clones. Of the missing ones, under half trace to an unresolved V gene in checked studies; the others have no known cause. The sample's own table lists more than 70,000 clones. The top ten constitute roughly 1.5% of the sample. Sequences were obtained from PBMCs. These receptors all come from a woman aged 55-70 years in good health and CMV-seronegative.

The J gene is TRBJ1-2, the V gene TRBV28, with 9 bases that match TRBD1. The germline V gene has CDR1 MDHEN and CDR2 SYDVKM. The CDR3 covers 14 residues. With V trimmed by 7 bases and J by 3 bases, 6 bases remained unmatched. CDR3 nucleotide sequence: TGTGCCAGCACCACAGGGGGCAGGGACTATGGCTACACCTTC. This codes for CASTTGGRDYGYTF.

The gene calls are TRBV4-1 and TRBJ2-2; 9 bases line up with TRBD1. Germline V lookup: CDR1 MGHRA, CDR2 YSYEKL. The trim removed 3 bases at V and 6 bases at J, leaving 5 bases unmatched. This CDR3 contains 15 residues. CDR3 sequence (DNA): TGCGCCAGCAGCCACCGGGACAGGGAATCCGGGGAGCTGTTTTTT. Translation gives CASSHRDRESGELFF.

The V and J genes are TRBV7-2 and TRBJ2-7; the D gene is possibly TRBD2 (7 bases). Between the trimmed V and J ends, which lost 7 bases and 2 bases, there was a span of 12 bases. Germline lookup yields CDR1 SGHTA and CDR2 FQGNSA. CDR3 length: 13 residues. For the CDR3, the DNA is TGTGCCAGCAAAGGGGGGGGCGCCTACGAGCAGTACTTC. This sequence encodes CASKGGGAYEQYF.

V and J are TRBV10-1 and TRBJ2-2; weak D call: TRBD1 (5 bases). V lost 0 bases, J lost 3 bases, and 11 bases lay in between. In germline, CDR1 is WNHNN, CDR2 SYGVQD (reference sequence). The CDR3 loop spans 16 amino acids. The CDR3 is CASSESGQGYTGELFF. DNA for the CDR3: TGCGCCAGCAGTGAGTCGGGGCAGGGCTACACCGGGGAGCTGTTTTTT.

This chain uses TRBV7-2 with TRBJ1-2, with TRBD1 matching 9 bases. From germline, CDR1 is SGHTA and CDR2 FQGNSA. The CDR3 contains 14 residues. Trimming at V came to 4 bases and at J to 2 bases, leaving 2 bases not matched to a gene. CDR3 sequence reads: CASSSGQGNYGYTF. CDR3 coding DNA: TGTGCCAGCAGCTCCGGACAGGGGAACTATGGCTACACCTTC.

V is TRBV7-2 and J is TRBJ2-5; D is perhaps TRBD1 (5 bases). The J call may be faulty, since TRBJ2-7 better matches the DNA end. The CDR3 consists of 14 residues. Germline V gene data show CDR1 as SGHTA and CDR2 as FQGNSA. The CDR3 DNA follows: TGTGCCAGCAGCTTAGTCCAGGGCTCTTACGAGCAGTACTTC. Protein sequence: CASSLVQGSYEQYF.

This chain joins TRBV7-9 and TRBJ2-2, with 7 bases aligning to TRBD1. V was clipped by 11 bases and J by 6 bases; unmatched bases: 9. CDR1 is SEHNR and CDR2 is FQNEAQ in the germline V gene (reference sequence). The CDR3 length is 13 residues. The CDR3 loop reads CAHSKGAAGELFF. The CDR3 DNA reads TGTGCCCACTCCAAGGGGGCGGCCGGGGAGCTGTTTTTT.

This chain links TRBV5-4 with TRBJ2-1; TRBD2 agrees at 10 bases. Germline CDR1 and CDR2: SGHNT and YYREEE (reference sequence). The CDR3 sequence is 16 residues long. J was trimmed by 8 bases and V by 0 bases; bases with no gene match: 8. In DNA, the CDR3 is TGTGCCAGCAGCTTGGAGGCTAGCGGGAGAGGGTATGAGCAGTTCTTC. Protein: CASSLEASGRGYEQFF.

V and J are TRBV11-2 and TRBJ2-1, with TRBD2 matching 8 bases. V lost 3 bases to trimming and J lost 0 bases; unmatched junction nucleotides: 1. Germline V lookup: CDR1 SGHAT, CDR2 FQNNGV. There are 15 residues in the CDR3. CDR3 residues: CASSFGTSSYNEQFF. The CDR3 DNA reads as TGTGCCAGCAGCTTTGGGACTAGCTCCTACAATGAGCAGTTCTTC.

J is TRBJ1-5 and V is TRBV7-2, with TRBD1 as a possible D gene (6 bases). The CDR3 is made up of 13 amino acids. In germline, CDR1 is SGHTA, CDR2 FQGNSA. V was cut by 5 bases and J by 5 bases, with 10 bases left in between. Here the CDR3 DNA reads TGTGCCAGCAGCCTCGAGGGGGATCAGCCCCAGCATTTT. Protein sequence: CASSLEGDQPQHF. The full variable domain, its missing parts supplied by reference TRBV7-2 and TRBJ1-5, is GAGVSQSPSNKVTEKGKDVELRCDPISGHTALYWYRQSLGQGLEFLIYFQGNSAPDKSGLPSDRFSAERTGGSVSTLTIQRTQQEDSAVYLCASSLEGDQPQHFGDGTRLSIL.

The gene calls are TRBV19 and TRBJ1-5, with TRBD1 matching 8 bases. The germline V gene has CDR1 LNHDA and CDR2 SQIVND (reference sequence). V lost 9 bases and J lost 7; bases outside the gene matches: 8. The CDR3 sequence is 13 residues long. The CDR3 DNA reads TGTGCCAGCACAAAACAGGGGGGCCAGCCCCAGCATTTT. Protein sequence: CASTKQGGQPQHF.

This rearrangement joins TRBV27 to TRBJ1-4; D not resolved. This CDR3 region has 14 residues. Looked up from germline, CDR1 is MNHEY and CDR2 is SMNVEV (reference sequence). V was pared by 3 bases and J by 0 bases, with 5 bases between. The CDR3 reads CASSFKPTNEKLFF. The CDR3 nucleotides read TGTGCCAGCAGTTTTAAGCCAACTAATGAAAAACTGTTTTTT.

The V gene is TRBV9, the J gene TRBJ2-1; 9 bases fit TRBD2. Germline CDR1 SGDLS, CDR2 YYNGEE. The CDR3 has 15 residues. V dropped 0 bases and J dropped 7; count of bases not matched to a gene: 5. The CDR3 region is CASSVGGSGRNEQFF. The CDR3 DNA reads as TGTGCCAGCAGCGTAGGAGGAAGCGGGAGGAATGAGCAGTTCTTC.

CDR3 DNA sequence: TGTGCCAGCAGCGTCGACAGTGCCTGGGACAGGGGGTTTGCCTACGAGCAGTACTTC. Translating it yields CASSVDSAWDRGFAYEQYF. The V call is TRBV9, the J call TRBJ2-7; 11 bases are a match to TRBD1. Germline lookup yields CDR1 SGDLS and CDR2 YYNGEE. The CDR3 spans 19 residues. Trimming at V came to 2 bases and at J to 2 bases, leaving 15 bases not matched to a gene.

The chain combines TRBV9 with TRBJ2-7; 10 positions match TRBD2. Per the germline V gene, CDR1 is SGDLS and CDR2 is YYNGEE. The junction had 3 bases not matched to a gene; V was cut back by 0 bases and J by 3 bases. CDR3 length: 15 residues. The CDR3 reads CASSVETSGYYEQYF. The CDR3 nucleotides are TGTGCCAGCAGCGTAGAGACTAGCGGGTACTACGAGCAGTACTTC. The full variable domain, completed using reference TRBV9 and TRBJ2-7, is DSGVTQTPKHLITATGQRVTLRCSPRSGDLSVYWYQQSLDQGLQFLIQYYNGEERAKGNILERFSAQQFPDLHSELNLSSLELGDSALYFCASSVETSGYYEQYFGPGTRLTVT.

This chain connects TRBV5-1 to TRBJ2-7, with D possibly TRBD1 on 5 matching bases. V lost 3 bases and J lost 0, with 7 bases in between. The germline gives CDR1 SGHRS, CDR2 YFSETQ. The CDR3 has 13 amino acids. The CDR3 spells CASSYDSSYEQYF. The CDR3 DNA follows: TGCGCCAGCAGCTACGACAGCTCCTACGAGCAGTACTTC.

J is TRBJ1-6 and V is TRBV5-1, with 9 bases identical to TRBD1. J was trimmed by 7 bases and V by 3 bases; bases with no gene match: 5. Germline-derived CDR1 and CDR2 are SGHRS and YFSETQ. The CDR3 sequence is 15 residues long. The CDR3 reads CASSSGTGLNSPLHF. CDR3 DNA: TGCGCCAGCAGCTCCGGGACAGGGCTGAATTCACCCCTCCACTTT.

V and J are TRBV25-1 and TRBJ2-6; no reliable D call. CDR3 length: 15 residues. Trimming stripped 8 bases from V and 0 bases from J, with 11 bases between. The germline gives CDR1 MGHDK, CDR2 SYGVNS. The CDR3 DNA sequence: TGTGCCAGCTCCCCCGCGAGCTCTGGGGCCAACGTCCTGACTTTC. Its protein is CASSPASSGANVLTF.

The rearrangement links TRBV28 to TRBJ2-7; D remains ambiguous. The CDR3 length is 14 residues. CDR1 is MDHEN, CDR2 SYDVKM, per germline. V was clipped by 5 bases and J by 2 bases, with 13 bases between them. CDR3 nucleotides: TGTGCCAGCAGTGCCGAAACTGCTACCTACGAGCAGTACTTC. This translates into CASSAETATYEQYF.

J is TRBJ2-1 and V is TRBV4-2; 12 nucleotides match TRBD1. The CDR3 totals 17 residues. Germline-derived CDR1 and CDR2 are LGHNA and YNFKEQ. The V segment lost 1 base and the J segment 7 bases; nucleotides outside the gene matches: 8. The CDR3 is CASSQVGGTGGANEQFF. In nucleotides, the CDR3 is TGTGCCAGCAGCCAAGTTGGAGGGACAGGGGGCGCGAATGAGCAGTTCTTC.

The chain has TRBV28 and TRBJ1-5, with D hard to call. Trimming left V 6 bases short and J 2 bases short, with 14 bases between. This CDR3 region has 15 residues. Germline lookup yields CDR1 MDHEN and CDR2 SYDVKM. CDR3 sequence reads: CASSPSGFGNQPQHF. In DNA, the CDR3 is TGTGCCAGCAGCCCCTCCGGTTTCGGCAATCAGCCCCAGCATTTT.

This sequence joins TRBV6-5 and TRBJ1-4, with D possibly matching TRBD1 (6 bases). V was pared by 2 bases and J by 5 bases, with 9 bases between. CDR1 MNHEY and CDR2 SVGAGI come from the germline V gene. The CDR3 is 14 amino acids. The CDR3 here is CASSYEGENEKLFF. The CDR3 DNA sequence: TGTGCCAGCAGTTACGAGGGGGAAAATGAAAAACTGTTTTTT.

The J gene is TRBJ2-6, the V gene TRBV5-4; D is perhaps TRBD1 (5 bases). V lost 2 bases to trimming and J lost 0 bases, with 12 bases between them. From germline, CDR1 is SGHNT and CDR2 YYREEE (reference sequence). The CDR3 spans 17 residues. The CDR3 here is CASSFGQTDSGANVLTF. As DNA, the CDR3 is TGTGCCAGCAGCTTCGGCCAGACAGACTCTGGGGCCAACGTCCTGACTTTC.

V is TRBV6-1 and J is TRBJ2-3, with 7 bases that match TRBD2. This CDR3 contains 15 residues. The germline gives CDR1 MNHNS, CDR2 SASEGT. The V and J ends lost 3 bases and 2 bases, in that order; junction bases with no gene match: 5. The CDR3 nucleotides read TGTGCCAGCAGTGAGGGGGGGATGGCCACAGATACGCAGTATTTT. It codes for CASSEGGMATDTQYF.

The CDR3 coding sequence is TGTGCCAGCAGTGATGGGCAGGCCGAGGGCTACACCTTC. Protein product: CASSDGQAEGYTF. The chain links TRBV6-1 to TRBJ1-2; D is unclear. CDR3 length: 13 residues. The germline V gene encodes CDR1 MNHNS and CDR2 SASEGT. V lost 3 bases to trimming and J lost 8 bases, with 13 bases between them.

J is TRBJ2-7 and V is TRBV25-1; unclear D gene. The germline V gene has CDR1 MGHDK and CDR2 SYGVNS. This CDR3 has 14 amino acids. V was cut by 6 bases and J by 4 bases, with 16 bases left in between. The CDR3 spells CASSSNTARYEQYF. The CDR3, as DNA: TGTGCCAGCAGCTCGAATACAGCCAGGTACGAGCAGTACTTC.

The CDR3 DNA reads as TGTGCCAGCACAGGACAGCACTCCTACGAGCAGTACTTC. Translated: CASTGQHSYEQYF. The rearrangement joins TRBV2 to TRBJ2-7; tentatively, D is TRBD1 (6 bases). With 7 bases removed from V and 0 bases from J, the gap between germline ends came to 10 bases. This CDR3 region has 13 residues. The germline V gene has CDR1 SNHLY and CDR2 FYNNEI.

The gene calls are TRBV6-5 and TRBJ1-1; a possible D gene is TRBD1 (5 bases). The CDR3 extends over 15 amino acids. V lost 0 bases and J lost 3, with 11 bases in between. Per the germline V gene, CDR1 is MNHEY and CDR2 is SVGAGI. For the CDR3, the DNA is TGTGCCAGCAGTTACTCCGGACATCTTTACACTGAAGCTTTCTTT. It is translated as CASSYSGHLYTEAFF.

This chain connects TRBV2 to TRBJ2-4; D is possibly TRBD1 (6 bases). The CDR3 has 14 residues. Trimming took 6 bases from V and 4 from J, leaving 13 bases between them. CDR1 is SNHLY, CDR2 FYNNEI, per germline. CDR3 DNA: TGTGCCAGCAGGGGGGACAACTTGAAAAACATTCAGTACTTC. This gives the protein CASRGDNLKNIQYF.

The rearrangement uses TRBV2 and TRBJ2-1; TRBD1 matches at 8 bases. Germline CDR1 and CDR2: SNHLY and FYNNEI. The CDR3 spans 14 residues. V lost 5 bases and J lost 7; bases outside the gene matches: 7. The CDR3 region is CASSWTGSGNEQFF. The DNA for the CDR3 is TGTGCCAGCAGTTGGACAGGGTCGGGAAATGAGCAGTTCTTC.

This chain joins TRBV20-1 and TRBJ2-1; TRBD2 is a possible D gene (6 bases). CDR1 is DFQATT and CDR2 is SNEGSKA in the germline V gene (reference sequence). Trimming took 7 bases from V and 9 from J, leaving 13 bases between them. CDR3 length: 11 amino acids. The CDR3 sequence is CSGASVSEQFF. Here the CDR3 DNA reads TGCAGTGGTGCTAGCGTGAGTGAGCAGTTCTTC.